The 18 T cell receptor beta chains below all came from one sample that was sequenced in a study of HIV-infected patients and healthy controls (dated by TCRdb to the mid-2010s). The method behind the library was 5' RACE. The run used an Illumina MiSeq. Using fastp trimming at Q25 and MiXCR clonotype assembly, TCRdb reanalyzed the public sequencing data and kept in-frame beta chains. CDR3 protein duplicates are merged, each entry listing the most common genes and DNA. The sample table lists around 62,000 distinct CDR3 sequences, 15% to 20% of them with a count of one. The ten largest make up approximately 1.5% of the sample. The specimen was CD4+ T cells from blood. The receptors were sampled from a human donor in good health.

V gene TRBV11-2 combines with J gene TRBJ2-5, with 7 bases that match TRBD2. The ends lost 0 bases at V and 7 bases at J; junction bases unmatched: 5. Germline CDR1 is SGHAT and CDR2 is FQNNGV. This CDR3 spans 14 amino acids. The CDR3 DNA follows: TGTGCCAGCAGCTTAGAGGCGGGAGTAGGGACCCAGTACTTC. Protein product: CASSLEAGVGTQYF.

As concerns this clonotype: A much larger clone lies a single base off, so this may be a read error. The chain recombines TRBV7-2 with TRBJ2-3, with a weak D call TRBD1 (5 bases). V was clipped by 3 bases and J by 8 bases, with 9 bases between them. Germline loops: CDR1 SGHTA, CDR2 FQGNSA. The CDR3 loop spans 12 amino acids. CDR3 DNA sequence: TGTGCCAGCAGCTTTGGGGCAGGTACGCAGTATTTT. Protein: CASSFGAGTQYF.

This rearrangement joins TRBV12-3 or TRBV12-4 to TRBJ1-1; D possibly corresponds to TRBD1 (6 bases). The CDR3 sequence is 14 residues long. V shed 8 bases and J shed 4 bases, with 17 bases lying between them. The DNA for the CDR3 is TGTGCCAGCTACAAACAGGGCGGGGTCACTGAAGCTTTCTTT. This gives the protein CASYKQGGVTEAFF.

This clonotype was counted only a few times. The V gene is TRBV5-4, the J gene TRBJ2-2, with D unclear. The CDR3 is 15 residues long. V was trimmed by 0 bases and J by 0 bases, leaving 6 bases between them. Germline assignment: CDR1 SGHNT and CDR2 YYREEE (reference sequence). CDR3 in amino acids: CASSLDTSNTGELFF. The CDR3 DNA reads as TGTGCCAGCAGCTTGGACACTTCGAACACCGGGGAGCTGTTTTTT.

This clonotype was detected ten times or more. The chain recombines TRBV10-2 with TRBJ1-1, with unresolved D. The V gene lost 0 bases and the J gene lost 4 bases, with 9 bases spanning the gap. This CDR3 is 14 amino acids long. Looked up from germline, CDR1 is WSHSY and CDR2 is SAAADI. The CDR3 loop reads CASSESEGPTEAFF. As DNA, the CDR3 is TGCGCCAGCAGTGAGTCTGAGGGTCCCACTGAAGCTTTCTTT.

Many counts were recorded for this clonotype. The rearrangement links TRBV12-3 or TRBV12-4 to TRBJ2-3; D is unresolved. Trimming pared 6 bases from V and 5 bases from J, leaving 6 bases between. This CDR3 spans 11 amino acids. CDR3 region: CASRFGDTQYF. CDR3 nucleotide sequence: TGTGCCAGCAGATTTGGAGATACGCAGTATTTT.

This clonotype was seen more than once but under ten times. The genes are TRBV12-3 or TRBV12-4 and TRBJ1-5; 7 bases line up with TRBD1. V lost 1 base and J lost 10; bases outside the gene matches: 10. This CDR3 has 15 residues. The CDR3 spells CASSLGGTELAPQHF. In nucleotides, the CDR3 is TGTGCCAGCAGTTTAGGTGGGACAGAGTTAGCTCCCCAGCATTTT.

The chain recombines TRBV24-1 with TRBJ2-3; D gene ambiguous. CDR3 length equals 13 residues. V was cut by 7 bases and J by 2 bases, with 9 bases left in between. Germline CDR1 and CDR2: KGHDR and SFDVKD. CDR3 coding DNA: TGTGCCACCAGGCCAGGTCCCACAGATACGCAGTATTTT. Translated: CATRPGPTDTQYF.

This clonotype turned up a few times. The rearrangement uses TRBV10-3 and TRBJ1-2; the D is unclear. V was trimmed by 3 bases and J by 0 bases, leaving 11 bases between them. Per germline, CDR1 ENHRY and CDR2 SYGVKD. The CDR3 sequence is 15 residues long. CDR3 nucleotide sequence: TGTGCCATCAGTGATTCCGGCTTCTCTAACTATGGCTACACCTTC. This codes for CAISDSGFSNYGYTF.

The rearrangement links TRBV3-1 to TRBJ2-1; D gene ambiguous. The CDR3 is made up of 12 amino acids. The V and J ends lost 3 bases and 7 bases respectively, with 7 bases between them. The germline V gene has CDR1 LGHDT and CDR2 YNNKEL (reference sequence). This chain's CDR3 is CASSQAPNEQFF. The CDR3 bases are TGTGCCAGCAGCCAGGCCCCAAATGAGCAGTTCTTC.

The chain couples TRBV5-4 to TRBJ2-1; 7 bases line up with TRBD1. CDR1 SGHNT and CDR2 YYREEE come from the germline V gene (reference sequence). This CDR3 spans 15 amino acids. V lost 1 base to trimming and J lost 4 bases; unmatched junction nucleotides: 5. The CDR3 loop is CASSLKTGTYNEQFF. DNA of the CDR3: TGTGCCAGCAGCTTGAAGACAGGGACATACAATGAGCAGTTCTTC. The full variable domain, rest sourced from reference TRBV5-4 and TRBJ2-1, is ETGVTQSPTHLIKTRGQQVTLRCSSQSGHNTVSWYQQALGQGPQFIFQYYREEENGRGNFPPRFSGLQFPNYSSELNVNALELDDSALYLCASSLKTGTYNEQFFGPGTRLTVL.

The CDR3 DNA reads TGTGCCAGCAGCGCTAGACATAGCAATCAGCCCCAGCATTTT. Amino acids: CASSARHSNQPQHF. The rearrangement uses TRBV5-8 and TRBJ1-5; D is unclear. The germline V gene has CDR1 SGHTS and CDR2 YDEGEE. CDR3 size: 14 residues. V was clipped by 4 bases and J by 0 bases, with 8 bases between them.

This clonotype was found many times. The chain has TRBV20-1 and TRBJ1-5; the D gene is possibly TRBD1 (5 bases). The germline CDR1 and CDR2 sequences are DFQATT and SNEGSKA (reference sequence). The CDR3 runs to 12 residues. The CDR3 DNA follows: TGCAGCGTAGGGCAGGGCGATCAGCCCCAGCATTTT. It encodes CSVGQGDQPQHF.

The V gene is TRBV20-1, the J gene TRBJ1-5; 10 bases match TRBD1. The CDR3 is made up of 15 amino acids. Per the germline V gene, CDR1 is DFQATT and CDR2 is SNEGSKA (reference sequence). Trimming cost V 3 bases and J 7 bases; bases outside gene matches: 9. The CDR3 bases are TGCAGTGCTAGCCCTGACAGGGGGCTACGACAGCCCCAGCATTTT. Translating gives CSASPDRGLRQPQHF.

The table lists this clonotype with a few counts. This sequence joins TRBV6-5 and TRBJ1-2; 9 bases fit TRBD1. Trimming at V came to 1 base and at J to 0 bases, leaving 9 bases not matched to a gene. Germline V gene lookup returns CDR1 MNHEY and CDR2 SVGAGI. CDR3 length: 18 residues. The CDR3 coding sequence is TGTGCCAGCAGTTACTGGCGGGACAGGGCTTCAACTAACTATGGCTACACCTTC. Its protein product is CASSYWRDRASTNYGYTF.

This clonotype is medium-sized (0.01 to 0.1%) by share. The rearrangement joins TRBV20-1 to TRBJ2-3; D gene uncertain. V dropped 6 bases and J dropped 3 bases, with 13 bases sitting between them. This CDR3 contains 13 residues. Germline lookup yields CDR1 DFQATT and CDR2 SNEGSKA (reference sequence). DNA of the CDR3: TGCAGTGCGGGTCAGTCGTTAACAGATACGCAGTATTTT. Protein product: CSAGQSLTDTQYF.

The CDR3 nucleotides read TGTGCCACCAGTGATGCGACAGTAACGAACACCGGGGAGCTGTTTTTT. It yields the protein CATSDATVTNTGELFF. The chain is built from TRBV24-1 and TRBJ2-2, with a possible D match to TRBD1 (5 bases). V was pared by 3 bases and J by 0 bases, with 10 bases between. This CDR3 contains 16 residues. Germline lookup yields CDR1 KGHDR and CDR2 SFDVKD.

DNA for the CDR3: TGTGCCAGCTCACCCCGGACTAGCGGGAGAGATCGGAATGAGCAGTTCTTC. The encoded protein is CASSPRTSGRDRNEQFF. V gene TRBV18 combines with J gene TRBJ2-1; 13 bases are a match to TRBD2. The germline CDR1 and CDR2 sequences are KGHSH and LQKENI. This CDR3 is built from 17 residues. Trimming removed 3 bases from V and 7 bases from J; junction bases left unmatched: 9. The entire variable domain, with the rest obtained from reference TRBV18 and TRBJ2-1, is as follows: NAGVMQNPRHLVRRRGQEARLRCSPMKGHSHVYWYRQLPEEGLKFMVYLQKENIIDESGMPKERFSAEFPKEGPSILRIQQVVRGDSAAYFCASSPRTSGRDRNEQFFGPGTRLTVL.